Sequencing of this T cell receptor (beta chain) was carried out in a study of Ad26.COV2.S vaccination and SARS-CoV-2 variants. As to treatment: some 20 received Ad26.COV2.S at low or high dose, single or two shots; 5 received placebo; per-sample allocation not given. Sampling occurred on day 63 after the first vaccine or placebo injection. An adult of 18-55 years in Boston served as donor. TCRdb's table, derived via immunoSEQ multiplex PCR, lists solely in-frame clones and lacks some. The sample lists about 400,000 clones, over 75% occurring once. V was trimmed by 3 bases and J by 0 bases, leaving 16 bases between them. The CDR3 is made up of 17 amino acids. Germline V gene sequence: CDR1 LGHDT, CDR2 YNNKEL (reference sequence). The table lists this clone with a count of one.

Sequenced material: peripheral blood, taken in a trial of Ad26.COV2.S vaccine versus placebo. This receptor was obtained from a person aged 18-60 years who received the Ad26.COV2.S COVID-19 vaccine or a placebo. J is TRBJ2-3 and V is TRBV3-1 (or the pseudogene TRBV3-2), with D perhaps TRBD1 or TRBD2 (6 bases each). Here the CDR3 DNA reads TGTGCCAGCAGCCAGGGCAGGGGACTTTCTAGCACAGATACGCAGTATTTT. It encodes CASSQGRGLSSTDTQYF.